Listed below are T cell receptor beta chains from one sample, sequenced in a study of PD-1 blockade in classical Hodgkin lymphoma. Using immunoSEQ multiplex PCR, the repertoire was profiled, and TCRdb retains in-frame clones only, with some absent. The data show about 21,000 clones, approximately 69% seen once. Sample: peripheral blood mononuclear cells (PBMCs), taken at baseline. These receptor sequences come from a human donor with classical Hodgkin lymphoma. Each CDR3 is given with its conserved first and last residue. The D gene is left open where the match is weak. Part of the rows lack a size; the others show once, few, many or a class for expanded clones.

D: .
J: TRBJ2-2
length: 16
V: TRBV9
size: .
DNA: TGTGCCAGCAGCCAGATCGGGGCAGGGGGGACCGGGGAGCTGTTTTTT
CDR3: CASSQIGAGGTGELFF

D: .
J: TRBJ2-7
length: 12
V: TRBV2
size: .
DNA: TGTGCCAGCAGCCGAGTTTTTTACGAGCAGTACTTC
CDR3: CASSRVFYEQYF

D: .
J: TRBJ2-3
length: 13
V: TRBV5-4
size: .
DNA: TGTGCCAGCAGCTTGCTAGGCGCAGATACGCAGTATTTT
CDR3: CASSLLGADTQYF

D: .
J: TRBJ2-1
length: 16
V: TRBV6-1
size: few
DNA: TGTGCCAGCAGTGAAGGCGCGGCAGGAGGCTACAATGAGCAGTTCTTC
CDR3: CASSEGAAGGYNEQFF

D: TRBD1
J: TRBJ1-2
length: 16
V: TRBV7-9
size: .
DNA: TGTGCCAGCAGCGACAAGGGACAGGGAGTGTACTATGGCTACACCTTC
CDR3: CASSDKGQGVYYGYTF

D: .
J: TRBJ2-7
length: 14
V: TRBV6-1
size: .
DNA: TGTGCCAGCAGTGAAGGGGGGGTAGGCTACGAGCAGTACTTC
CDR3: CASSEGGVGYEQYF

D: .
J: TRBJ2-2
length: 15
V: TRBV14
size: .
DNA: TGTGCCAGCAGCCAAGCCTTGTTGAACACCGGGGAGCTGTTTTTT
CDR3: CASSQALLNTGELFF

D: .
J: TRBJ2-5
length: 15
V: TRBV7-2
size: .
DNA: TGTGCCAGCAGCTTAACCCCCAGGGTTGGGGGGACCCAGTACTTC
CDR3: CASSLTPRVGGTQYF

D: .
J: TRBJ2-5
length: 13
V: TRBV2
size: .
DNA: TGTGCCAGCAGTCAGGACTATGACAAGACCCAGTACTTC
CDR3: CASSQDYDKTQYF

D: .
J: TRBJ1-2
length: 12
V: TRBV23-1
size: .
DNA: TGCGCCGACGCCTCTCGTGCCTATGGCTACACCTTC
CDR3: CADASRAYGYTF

D: .
J: TRBJ2-1
length: 14
V: TRBV7-2
size: .
DNA: TGTGCCAGCAGCGCCCGGATCCAATCGGGGGAGAAGTTCTTC
CDR3: CASSARIQSGEKFF

D: .
J: TRBJ1-2
length: 13
V: TRBV2
size: .
DNA: TGTGCCAGCAGTAATACAAGGAACTATGGCTACACCTTC
CDR3: CASSNTRNYGYTF

D: .
J: TRBJ2-6
length: 18
V: TRBV4-2
size: .
DNA: TGTGCCAGCAGCCAAGTTTTGGACAGCTACTCTGGGGCCAACGTCCTGACTTTC
CDR3: CASSQVLDSYSGANVLTF

D: .
J: TRBJ2-7
length: 16
V: TRBV11-2
size: .
DNA: TGTGCCAGCAGCTTAGTAGGGGGACAAGGGCTACACGAGCAGTACTTC
CDR3: CASSLVGGQGLHEQYF

D: .
J: TRBJ2-7
length: 13
V: TRBV30
size: .
DNA: TGTGCCTGGGCTAAGGCCCAGGCCTACGAGCAGTACTTC
CDR3: CAWAKAQAYEQYF

D: .
J: TRBJ2-1
length: 17
V: TRBV7-3
size: .
DNA: TGTGCCAGCAGCTTAATACGGGCAGGGAGCTCCTACAATGAGCAGTTCTTC
CDR3: CASSLIRAGSSYNEQFF

D: TRBD2
J: TRBJ2-1
length: 16
V: TRBV7-9
size: .
DNA: TGTGCCAGCAGCGATCCACTAGCGGGATCTTTCCATGAGCAGTTCTTC
CDR3: CASSDPLAGSFHEQFF

D: .
J: TRBJ2-7
length: 15
V: TRBV5-1
size: .
DNA: TGCGCCAGCAGCTGGACAGCTTCACTATCCTACGAGCAGTACTTC
CDR3: CASSWTASLSYEQYF

D: .
J: TRBJ1-4
length: 15
V: TRBV15
size: .
DNA: TGTGCCACCAGCGGAGAGAAACCAACTAATGAAAAACTGTTTTTT
CDR3: CATSGEKPTNEKLFF

D: .
J: TRBJ1-1
length: 13
V: TRBV5-1
size: few
DNA: TGCGCCAGCAGTAAGGACAGTAACACTGAAGCTTTCTTT
CDR3: CASSKDSNTEAFF

D: .
J: TRBJ2-7
length: 12
V: TRBV19
size: .
DNA: TGTGCCAGAACAGGGACTTCCTACGAGCAGTACTTC
CDR3: CARTGTSYEQYF

D: .
J: TRBJ1-4
length: 18
V: TRBV5-8
size: .
DNA: TGTGCCAGCAGCTTGGTATTGTCGGGGGTACCAACTAATGAAAAACTGTTTTTT
CDR3: CASSLVLSGVPTNEKLFF

D: .
J: TRBJ2-2
length: 15
V: TRBV4-3
size: .
DNA: TGCGCCAGCAGCCAAGCCGTGGGGCGCACCGGGGAGCTGTTTTTT
CDR3: CASSQAVGRTGELFF

D: .
J: TRBJ1-2
length: 13
V: TRBV11-3
size: .
DNA: TGTGCCAGCAGCCTAGGGCCCTACTATGGCTACACCTTC
CDR3: CASSLGPYYGYTF

D: .
J: TRBJ2-1
length: 15
V: TRBV10-2
size: once
DNA: TGCGCCAGCAGTAAGACAGGAAACCTTGGCGATGAGCAGTTCTTC
CDR3: CASSKTGNLGDEQFF

D: TRBD1
J: TRBJ2-1
length: 14
V: TRBV10-1
size: .
DNA: TGCGCCAGCAGCCTTAAGACAGGGGGCCATGAGCAGTTCTTC
CDR3: CASSLKTGGHEQFF

D: .
J: TRBJ2-3
length: 14
V: TRBV27
size: .
DNA: TGTGCCAGCAGTTTATATCCAGATTCAGATACGCAGTATTTT
CDR3: CASSLYPDSDTQYF

D: .
J: TRBJ2-5
length: 17
V: TRBV5-6
size: .
DNA: TGTGCCAGCAGCAAGGGGACCACCGGGGGTGTACAAGAGACCCAGTACTTC
CDR3: CASSKGTTGGVQETQYF

D: TRBD2
J: TRBJ2-4
length: 16
V: TRBV2
size: medium-sized
DNA: TGTGCCAGCAGCCCCCTGGCGGGAGGGACCAAAAACATTCAGTACTTC
CDR3: CASSPLAGGTKNIQYF

D: .
J: TRBJ2-3
length: 14
V: TRBV29-1
size: .
DNA: TGCAGCTGTAGGGGGTTTGCGCCCACAGATACGCAGTATTTT
CDR3: CSCRGFAPTDTQYF

D: TRBD2
J: TRBJ2-6
length: 15
V: TRBV7-2
size: .
DNA: TGTGCCAGCAGCTCCGGGGGGACCGGGGCCAACGTCCTGACTTTC
CDR3: CASSSGGTGANVLTF

D: TRBD2
J: TRBJ2-5
length: 15
V: TRBV6-5
size: .
DNA: TGTGCCAGCAGTACCCTTTCCGCGGGAGAAGAGACCCAGTACTTC
CDR3: CASSTLSAGEETQYF

D: .
J: TRBJ2-7
length: 14
V: TRBV7-9
size: few
DNA: TGTGCCAGCAGCGCCGGACAGAGTCCCTACGAGCAGTACTTC
CDR3: CASSAGQSPYEQYF

D: TRBD2
J: TRBJ2-1
length: 15
V: TRBV13
size: medium-sized
DNA: TGTGCCAGCAGCGCTACCGGGACTAGCGGGAGGGAGCAGTTCTTC
CDR3: CASSATGTSGREQFF

D: .
J: TRBJ2-7
length: 14
V: TRBV7-9
size: once
DNA: TGTGCCAGCAGCCCCGGGACCGGCTCCTACGAGCAGTACTTC
CDR3: CASSPGTGSYEQYF

D: TRBD2
J: TRBJ2-3
length: 14
V: TRBV30
size: .
DNA: TGTGCCTGGAGTACTAGCGGGCTCGCAGATACGCAGTATTTT
CDR3: CAWSTSGLADTQYF

D: TRBD1
J: TRBJ1-2
length: 17
V: TRBV11-2
size: .
DNA: TGTGCCAGCAGCTTAGCTGACCAGGGGGCCTGGACCTATGGCTACACCTTC
CDR3: CASSLADQGAWTYGYTF

D: .
J: TRBJ2-5
length: 12
V: TRBV15
size: .
DNA: TGTGCCACCAGCAGAGGGTATGAGACCCAGTACTTC
CDR3: CATSRGYETQYF

D: .
J: TRBJ1-2
length: 15
V: TRBV4-3
size: .
DNA: TGCGCCAGCAGCCAAGATCATGTAAAATTAGGCGGCTACACCTTC
CDR3: CASSQDHVKLGGYTF